Below, 14 T cell receptor beta chains from the same sample are listed, as sequenced in a study of T cell repertoires in cytomegalovirus infection. Their specific antigens are unknown. TCRdb re-derived calls from the reads in MiXCR, one entry per CDR3 protein. The data show some 350,000 distinct CDR3 sequences, roughly a third seen once. The sample here was cultured PBMCs, taken from culture after CMV antigen stimulation. These receptors all stem from a human donor in good health (CMV status not recorded). Some clones in this sample may be carry-over from other donors' samples.

The table lists this clonotype with many counts. The J gene is TRBJ1-3, the V gene TRBV7-2, with D tentatively TRBD1 (6 bases). V lost 4 bases and J lost 4, with 17 bases in between. Germline V lookup: CDR1 SGHTA, CDR2 FQGNSA. The CDR3 runs to 16 residues. In DNA, the CDR3 is TGTGCCAGCAGCTCTAGACAGGCCGCTCCGGGAAACACCATATATTTT. It encodes CASSSRQAAPGNTIYF. Based on the CDR3 plus reference TRBV7-2 and TRBJ1-3, the full variable domain is GAGVSQSPSNKVTEKGKDVELRCDPISGHTALYWYRQSLGQGLEFLIYFQGNSAPDKSGLPSDRFSAERTGGSVSTLTIQRTQQEDSAVYLCASSSRQAAPGNTIYFGEGSWLTVV.

With regard to this clonotype: Since the CDR3 does not end with the conserved phenylalanine or tryptophan, this likely comes from a read error. The gene calls are TRBV6-1 and TRBJ2-1; D is possibly TRBD2 (6 bases). Germline CDR1 MNHNS, CDR2 SASEGT. The CDR3 length is 15 residues. Deletions cut 6 bases from V and 6 bases from J, with 18 bases between. CDR3 amino acids: CASRETRPTSNEQFS. The CDR3 bases are TGTGCCAGCAGGGAGACTAGACCAACAAGCAATGAGCAGTTCTCC.

Details on this clonotype: A read error is likely, as this CDR3 ends without the conserved phenylalanine or tryptophan. This chain uses TRBV11-1 with TRBJ2-3; D is ambiguous. CDR1 and CDR2 from the germline V gene are SGHAT and FQDESV (reference sequence). V was trimmed by 1 base and J by 0 bases, leaving 5 bases between them. The CDR3 contains 14 residues. The DNA for the CDR3 is TGTGCCAGCAGCTTAGGCGGAAGCACAGATACGCAGTATATT. Translation gives CASSLGGSTDTQYI.

This clonotype was seen many times. The rearrangement links TRBV18 to TRBJ2-5; D not certain. Germline V CDR1 and CDR2: KGHSH, LQKENI. The CDR3 extends over 13 amino acids. V dropped 1 base and J dropped 5 bases, with 8 bases sitting between them. CDR3 sequence reads: CASSPRNSETQYF. The CDR3 nucleotides read TGTGCCAGCTCACCACGAAACTCGGAGACCCAGTACTTC.

This clonotype was counted only a few times. This chain connects TRBV6-1 to TRBJ2-1; 15 bases line up with TRBD2. Trimming cost V 6 bases and J 2 bases; bases outside gene matches: 5. Germline-derived CDR1 and CDR2 are MNHNS and SASEGT. This CDR3 region has 17 residues. The DNA of the CDR3 is TGTGCCAGCAGCGGGACTAGCGGGAGGAGACCCTACAATGAGCAGTTCTTC. Its translation is CASSGTSGRRPYNEQFF.

V gene TRBV20-1 combines with J gene TRBJ2-7; D possibly uses TRBD1 or TRBD2 (5 bases each). Trimming stripped 4 bases from V and 3 bases from J, with 13 bases between. Germline V CDR1 and CDR2: DFQATT, SNEGSKA (reference sequence). The length of the CDR3 is 13 residues. CDR3 sequence (DNA): TGCAGTGCTAACCGGGACGGTGACTACGAGCAGTACTTC. This sequence encodes CSANRDGDYEQYF.

This clonotype was picked up a small number of times. This chain links TRBV29-1 with TRBJ1-1; D uncertain. The CDR3 is 15 amino acids. The ends were cut back, 4 bases at V and 0 bases at J, with 15 bases in the middle. Germline assignment: CDR1 SQVTM and CDR2 ANQGSEA. The CDR3 region is CSVASRHRMNTEAFF. In DNA form, the CDR3 reads TGCAGCGTTGCTTCGCGACATCGTATGAACACTGAAGCTTTCTTT.

The CDR3 nucleotides read TGTGCCAGCAGTCAACGACGGCACCAAGAGACCCAGTACTTC. Translation gives CASSQRRHQETQYF. The chain carries TRBV6-5 and TRBJ2-5; D gene uncertain. The germline V and J ends were trimmed by 5 bases and 0 bases, with 10 bases remaining between them. The CDR3 consists of 14 residues. Germline lookup yields CDR1 MNHEY and CDR2 SVGAGI.

This sequence joins TRBV3-1 and TRBJ1-1, with D unresolved. The germline CDR1 and CDR2 sequences are LGHDT and YNNKEL (reference sequence). This CDR3 has 13 residues. Trimming removed 0 bases at V and 11 bases at J, with 13 bases between. CDR3 DNA sequence: TGTGCCAGCAGCCAAGATCTACTAACGTCCGCTTTCTTT. As protein: CASSQDLLTSAFF.

This clonotype was detected many times. CDR3 sequence: CASSLAGGRSHEQYF. CDR3 bases: TGTGCCAGCAGCTTAGCCGGCGGGAGATCCCACGAGCAGTACTTC. The V and J genes are TRBV7-2 and TRBJ2-7, with TRBD2 matching 7 bases. Trimming cost V 0 bases and J 5 bases; bases outside gene matches: 7. The CDR3 is 15 amino acids. Germline CDR1 reads SGHTA; CDR2 reads FQGNSA.

V usage is TRBV12-3 or TRBV12-4 and J usage is TRBJ2-2; D is undetermined. Trimming cost V 6 bases and J 4 bases, with 6 bases left between them. The CDR3 has 12 amino acids. CDR3 sequence reads: CASRLITGELFF. The CDR3 bases are TGTGCCAGCAGATTAATCACCGGGGAGCTGTTTTTT.

The chain employs TRBV6-5 and TRBJ2-1, with 10 nucleotides matching TRBD2. The V gene's germline CDR1 is MNHEY and CDR2 SVGAGI. The CDR3 covers 13 residues. After removal of 8 bases from V and 8 bases from J, the junction contained 6 bases not matched to a gene. CDR3 protein: CASQLAGRYEQFF. The CDR3 region has the DNA TGTGCCAGCCAACTAGCGGGAAGGTATGAGCAGTTCTTC.

The V call is TRBV20-1, the J call TRBJ2-3; 7 bases agree with TRBD2. The V gene end was trimmed by 3 bases and the J gene end by 0 bases; junction bases not matched to a gene: 6. The CDR3 has 15 amino acids. The germline CDR1 and CDR2 sequences are DFQATT and SNEGSKA (reference sequence). The CDR3 DNA reads TGCAGTGCTAGTCCAGGGAGGGGTAGCACAGATACGCAGTATTTT. It yields the protein CSASPGRGSTDTQYF.

This clonotype was found a few times. This chain connects TRBV7-2 to TRBJ1-2; 7 bases fit TRBD1. The germline CDR1 and CDR2 sequences are SGHTA and FQGNSA. The ends lost 5 bases at V and 0 bases at J; junction bases unmatched: 9. This CDR3 has 16 residues. The CDR3 here is CASSITGTATNYGYTF. The CDR3 DNA is TGTGCCAGCAGCATTACCGGGACAGCTACTAACTATGGCTACACCTTC.